This entry lists 21 T cell receptor beta chains sequenced from one sample in a study of spatial heterogeneity in lung cancer. MiXCR, applied by TCRdb to the 5' RACE reads, yields one record per CDR3 protein. The sample records 50,000 to 65,000 distinct CDR3 sequences, around 6.7% being singletons. Described time point: sample taken at primary tumor resection. Unsorted tumor, nontumor lung tissue or cryopreserved PBMC supplied the whole RNA. This specimen consisted of PBMCs, obtained at surgery. These receptors originate from a female donor with early-stage non-small cell lung cancer.

This clonotype was recorded many times. The chain carries TRBV13 and TRBJ1-2; D is unclear. Germline V CDR1 and CDR2: PRHDT, FYEKMQ (reference sequence). Trimming removed 5 bases at V and 0 bases at J, with 4 bases between. This CDR3 contains 12 residues. The CDR3 coding sequence is TGTGCCAGCAGCACCACTAACTATGGCTACACCTTC. Encoded protein: CASSTTNYGYTF.

This chain uses TRBV7-9 with TRBJ2-5; 7 bases align to TRBD2. Germline CDR1 is SEHNR and CDR2 is FQNEAQ (reference sequence). V dropped 5 bases and J dropped 1; count of bases not matched to a gene: 10. CDR3 length equals 16 residues. The CDR3 spells CASSPFAGGTQETQYF. DNA for the CDR3: TGTGCCAGCAGCCCTTTCGCCGGGGGGACCCAAGAGACCCAGTACTTC. The full variable domain, in which reference TRBV7-9 and TRBJ2-5 provide the parts outside the CDR3, is DTGVSQNPRHKITKRGQNVTFRCDPISEHNRLYWYRQTLGQGPEFLTYFQNEAQLEKSRLLSDRFSAERPKGSFSTLEIQRTEQGDSAMYLCASSPFAGGTQETQYFGPGTRLLVL.

This clonotype was detected many times. This chain uses TRBV5-1 with TRBJ1-4; D is uncertain. Per germline, CDR1 SGHRS and CDR2 YFSETQ. The CDR3 runs 14 residues. The V end was cut by 3 bases, the J end by 6 bases, with 12 bases between. Written as DNA, the CDR3 is TGCGCCAGCAGCTCCCGGATGCGCGATGAAAAACTGTTTTTT. Translated, it gives CASSSRMRDEKLFF.

This clonotype has just one count. This may come from a read error, since a much larger clone is one base off. The DNA for the CDR3 is TGTGCCAGCAGCTTAGATCTCGCGCCAGATACGCAGTATTTT. Residues: CASSLDLAPDTQYF. V and J are TRBV11-2 and TRBJ2-3, with D unclear. The CDR3 runs to 14 residues. Germline CDR1 reads SGHAT; CDR2 reads FQNNGV. Trimming shortened V by 0 bases and J by 4 bases, and 8 bases separated the two germline ends.

This clonotype has ten or more counts. The V and J genes are TRBV5-1 and TRBJ2-7; no reliable D call. The CDR3 is made up of 14 amino acids. In germline, CDR1 is SGHRS, CDR2 YFSETQ. V was trimmed by 4 bases and J by 1 base, leaving 12 bases between them. The CDR3 DNA follows: TGCGCCAGCAGCGTGACCGTGGGTTCCTACGAGCAGTACTTC. Translation: CASSVTVGSYEQYF.

The chain is built from TRBV9 and TRBJ2-7; D might be TRBD2 (6 bases). Germline CDR1 is SGDLS and CDR2 is YYNGEE. V dropped 0 bases and J dropped 0 bases, with 13 bases sitting between them. There are 16 residues in the CDR3. The CDR3 spells CASSVALAGLSYEQYF. The CDR3 nucleotides are TGTGCCAGCAGCGTAGCTCTCGCGGGGCTCTCCTACGAGCAGTACTTC. Looking up the rest from reference TRBV9 and TRBJ2-7 gives the full variable domain: DSGVTQTPKHLITATGQRVTLRCSPRSGDLSVYWYQQSLDQGLQFLIQYYNGEERAKGNILERFSAQQFPDLHSELNLSSLELGDSALYFCASSVALAGLSYEQYFGPGTRLTVT.

This clonotype has at least ten counts. The CDR3 loop reads CASSFGRNNSPLHF. Written as DNA, the CDR3 is TGCGCCAGCAGCTTCGGACGGAATAATTCACCCCTCCACTTT. The chain employs TRBV5-1 and TRBJ1-6; D gene ambiguous. The CDR3 runs to 14 residues. Germline V gives CDR1 SGHRS, CDR2 YFSETQ. V was shortened by 2 bases and J by 5 bases, with 8 bases between the two germline ends.

The chain recombines TRBV7-9 with TRBJ2-2; D remains unclear. Germline V gives CDR1 SEHNR, CDR2 FQNEAQ (reference sequence). Trimming took off 5 bases at V and 2 bases at J, with 9 bases between the two ends. The CDR3 extends over 14 amino acids. This chain's CDR3 is CASSPLGNTGELFF. The DNA for the CDR3 is TGTGCCAGCAGCCCCCTAGGAAACACCGGGGAGCTGTTTTTT.

This clonotype was seen repeatedly, ten times or more. The chain carries TRBV7-9 and TRBJ2-7, with TRBD1 identical over 9 bases. Trimming cost V 4 bases and J 5 bases; bases outside gene matches: 9. The CDR3 runs 15 residues. Germline V gene lookup returns CDR1 SEHNR and CDR2 FQNEAQ (reference sequence). Here the CDR3 DNA reads TGTGCCAGCAGCTGGGATACAGGGGGCAGCGACGAGCAGTACTTC. This gives the protein CASSWDTGGSDEQYF. Drawing the rest from reference TRBV7-9 and TRBJ2-7, the complete variable domain is DTGVSQNPRHKITKRGQNVTFRCDPISEHNRLYWYRQTLGQGPEFLTYFQNEAQLEKSRLLSDRFSAERPKGSFSTLEIQRTEQGDSAMYLCASSWDTGGSDEQYFGPGTRLTVT.

At least ten counts were recorded for this clonotype. V gene TRBV5-6 combines with J gene TRBJ2-6; D not resolved. Trimming took off 2 bases at V and 1 base at J, with 4 bases between the two ends. There are 14 residues in the CDR3. Germline V lookup: CDR1 SGHDT, CDR2 YYEEEE. In DNA form, the CDR3 reads TGTGCCAGCAGCTTTAGTTCTGGGGCCAACGTCCTGACTTTC. It is translated as CASSFSSGANVLTF.

The J gene is TRBJ2-5, the V gene TRBV7-2, with no clear D. Between the trimmed V and J ends, which lost 1 base and 7 bases, there was a span of 13 bases. This CDR3 region has 14 residues. Germline lookup yields CDR1 SGHTA and CDR2 FQGNSA. As DNA, the CDR3 is TGTGCCAGCAGCTTAGGATCGGCCGAAGGGACCCAGTACTTC. Its translation is CASSLGSAEGTQYF.

This clonotype was picked up many times. The chain is built from TRBV20-1 and TRBJ2-5; 7 bases agree with TRBD2. The CDR3 runs to 15 residues. J lost 5 bases, V lost 2 bases, and 11 bases had no gene match. Germline lookup yields CDR1 DFQATT and CDR2 SNEGSKA (reference sequence). CDR3 sequence reads: CSARPLASGTETQYF. In DNA, the CDR3 is TGCAGTGCTAGACCCTTGGCTAGCGGCACGGAGACCCAGTACTTC.

This clonotype was counted between two and nine times. Written as DNA, the CDR3 is TGCGCCAGCAGCTTCCGGGGGCCAGACACCGGGGAGCTGTTTTTT. Translating it yields CASSFRGPDTGELFF. J is TRBJ2-2 and V is TRBV5-1, with D perhaps being TRBD1 or TRBD2 (6 bases each). The CDR3 runs 15 residues. V lost 2 bases and J 3 bases, leaving 11 bases between the germline ends. In germline, CDR1 is SGHRS, CDR2 YFSETQ.

The chain uses TRBV6-2 or TRBV6-3 and TRBJ2-1; 10 bases agree with TRBD2. This CDR3 spans 16 amino acids. Trimming took 2 bases from V and 2 from J; bases not matched to a gene: 3. CDR1 MNHEY and CDR2 SVGEGT come from the germline V gene. For the CDR3, the DNA is TGTGCCAGCAGTTACCGCAGCGGGGGGGCCTACAATGAGCAGTTCTTC. Encoded protein: CASSYRSGGAYNEQFF.

This clonotype turned up a few times. This rearrangement joins TRBV9 to TRBJ1-2; D might be TRBD1 (5 bases). The germline V gene has CDR1 SGDLS and CDR2 YYNGEE. V was shortened by 2 bases and J by 4 bases, with 18 bases between the two germline ends. The CDR3 is made up of 16 amino acids. Here the CDR3 reads CASSVGSGKGRYGYTF. For the CDR3, the DNA is TGTGCCAGCAGCGTGGGGAGCGGGAAGGGGCGCTATGGCTACACCTTC.

CDR3 nucleotide sequence: TGCGCCAGCAGCTTTAGCAGGGACTACAATGAGCAGTTCTTC. Translated: CASSFSRDYNEQFF. This chain connects TRBV5-1 to TRBJ2-1, with TRBD1 as a possible D gene (5 bases). The germline V and J ends were trimmed by 2 bases and 3 bases, with 9 bases remaining between them. The germline V gene has CDR1 SGHRS and CDR2 YFSETQ. The CDR3 loop spans 14 amino acids.

A word on this clonotype: A much larger clone lies one base from this, so it may be a read error. The chain employs TRBV11-2 and TRBJ2-3; 7 positions match TRBD2. This CDR3 is 12 amino acids long. The trim removed 5 bases at V and 6 bases at J, leaving 2 bases unmatched. Per germline, CDR1 SGHAT and CDR2 FQNNGV. CDR3 protein: CASSAAGDTQYF. The CDR3 DNA sequence: TGTGCCAGCAGCGCAGCGGGGGATACGCAGTATTTT. Combining the CDR3 with reference TRBV11-2 and TRBJ2-3 gives the whole variable domain EAGVAQSPRYKIIEKRQSVAFWCNPISGHATLYWYQQILGQGPKLLIQFQNNGVVDDSQLPKDRFSAERLKGVDSTLKIQPAKLEDSAVYLCASSAAGDTQYFGPGTRLTVL.

The V call is TRBV10-3, the J call TRBJ2-7; D is perhaps TRBD1 (5 bases). V was clipped by 0 bases and J by 3 bases, with 9 bases between them. This CDR3 has 14 amino acids. Germline V gene sequence: CDR1 ENHRY, CDR2 SYGVKD. The CDR3 sequence is CAISESMGHYEQYF. CDR3 in DNA: TGTGCCATCAGTGAGTCGATGGGGCACTACGAGCAGTACTTC.

This chain connects TRBV5-8 to TRBJ2-3, with D maybe TRBD2 (6 bases). The length of the CDR3 is 14 residues. Trimming removed 4 bases at V and 9 bases at J, with 18 bases between. CDR1 and CDR2 (germline): SGHTS, YDEGEE. CDR3 residues: CASSQSRRVGTQYF. CDR3 nucleotide sequence: TGTGCCAGCAGCCAATCCCGGAGGGTGGGAACGCAGTATTTT.

This clonotype was seen a handful of times. The chain employs TRBV7-3 and TRBJ2-3; possibly TRBD2 for D (6 bases). This CDR3 has 14 residues. The V end was cut by 5 bases, the J end by 6 bases, with 15 bases between. Germline V CDR1 and CDR2: SGHTA, FQGTGA. CDR3 sequence reads: CASSQLALGDTQYF. The CDR3 DNA follows: TGTGCCAGCAGCCAGCTAGCGCTGGGGGATACGCAGTATTTT. The whole variable domain, filled in from reference TRBV7-3 and TRBJ2-3, reads GAGVSQTPSNKVTEKGKYVELRCDPISGHTALYWYRQSLGQGPEFLIYFQGTGAADDSGLPNDRFFAVRPEGSVSTLKIQRTERGDSAVYLCASSQLALGDTQYFGPGTRLTVL.

This clonotype was counted between two and nine times. V gene TRBV5-1 combines with J gene TRBJ1-4; tentatively, D is TRBD1 (6 bases). Germline V gene lookup returns CDR1 SGHRS and CDR2 YFSETQ. The CDR3 contains 14 residues. Between the trimmed V and J ends, which lost 0 bases and 8 bases, there was a span of 11 bases. CDR3 residues: CASSLEQGGEKLFF. The CDR3 coding sequence is TGCGCCAGCAGCTTGGAACAGGGTGGGGAAAAACTGTTTTTT.